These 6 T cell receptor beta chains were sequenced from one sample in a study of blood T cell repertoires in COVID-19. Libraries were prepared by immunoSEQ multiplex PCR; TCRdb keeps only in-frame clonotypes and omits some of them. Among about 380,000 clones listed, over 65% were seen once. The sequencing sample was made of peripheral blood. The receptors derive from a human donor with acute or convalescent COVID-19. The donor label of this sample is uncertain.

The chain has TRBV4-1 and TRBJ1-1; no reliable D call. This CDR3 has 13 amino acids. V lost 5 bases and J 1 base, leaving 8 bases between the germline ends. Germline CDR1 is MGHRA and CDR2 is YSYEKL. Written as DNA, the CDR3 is TGCGCCAGCAGCTCACAGTCGAACACTGAAGCTTTCTTT. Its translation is CASSSQSNTEAFF.

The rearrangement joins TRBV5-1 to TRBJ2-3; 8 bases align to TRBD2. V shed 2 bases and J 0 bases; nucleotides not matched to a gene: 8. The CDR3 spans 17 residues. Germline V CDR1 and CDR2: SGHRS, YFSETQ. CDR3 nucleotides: TGCGCCAGCAGCTTCACCCTACTAGCGGCTAGCACAGATACGCAGTATTTT. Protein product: CASSFTLLAASTDTQYF.

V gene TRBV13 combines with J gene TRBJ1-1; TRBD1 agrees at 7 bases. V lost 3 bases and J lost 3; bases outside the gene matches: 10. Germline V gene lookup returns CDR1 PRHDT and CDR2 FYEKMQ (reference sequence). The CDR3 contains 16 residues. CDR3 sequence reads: CASSLVQGLRDTEAFF. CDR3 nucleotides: TGTGCCAGCAGCTTGGTACAGGGGCTACGGGACACTGAAGCTTTCTTT.

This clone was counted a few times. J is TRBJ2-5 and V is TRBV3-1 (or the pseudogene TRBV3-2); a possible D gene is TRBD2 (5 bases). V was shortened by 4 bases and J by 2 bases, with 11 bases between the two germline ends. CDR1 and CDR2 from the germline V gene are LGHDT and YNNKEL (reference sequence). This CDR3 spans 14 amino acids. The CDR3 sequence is CASSRSGIQETQYF. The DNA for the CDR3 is TGTGCCAGCAGCCGCTCGGGAATTCAAGAGACCCAGTACTTC.

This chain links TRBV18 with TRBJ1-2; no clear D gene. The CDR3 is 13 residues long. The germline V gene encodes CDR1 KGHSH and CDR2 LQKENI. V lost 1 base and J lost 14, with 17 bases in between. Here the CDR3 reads CASSPLGGPGRTF. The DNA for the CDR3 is TGTGCCAGCTCACCACTGGGAGGGCCCGGTAGGACCTTC.

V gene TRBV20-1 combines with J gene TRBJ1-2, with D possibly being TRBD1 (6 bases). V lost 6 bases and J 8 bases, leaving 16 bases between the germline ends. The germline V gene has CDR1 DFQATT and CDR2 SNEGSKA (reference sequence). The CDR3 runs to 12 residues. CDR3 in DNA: TGCAGTGCCAGTCTGGGGGCCGGGGGCTACACCTTC. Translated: CSASLGAGGYTF.